This T cell receptor (beta chain) was documented in a study of blood T cells in healthy people across ages. Study-wide results and caveats: Unsorted PBMCs ruled out conclusive naive versus antigen-experienced comparison.

Between the trimmed V and J ends, which lost 4 bases and 1 base, there was a span of 11 bases. Germline V gene lookup returns CDR1 SQVTM and CDR2 ANQGSEA. The CDR3 spans 14 residues. Regarding this clonotype: Its antigen is unidentified.

A J-beta primer mix and a sample-barcoded 5' primer were used in a second PCR of roughly 6 to 12 cycles. Every single cDNA molecule received a tag from a template-switch adaptor with 12 random nucleotides. A single record per CDR3 protein comes from TCRdb applying MiXCR to the 5' RACE reads. The sample has about 1.8 million distinct CDR3 sequences, 49% seen once. The sequenced sample was blood. The TCR sequence derives from a woman aged 40 to 55 in good health. This rearrangement joins TRBV29-1 to TRBJ2-4, with D possibly being TRBD2 (5 bases). CDR3 amino acids: CSVVSGAAKNIQYF. Written as DNA, the CDR3 is TGCAGCGTTGTGAGCGGAGCCGCCAAAAACATTCAGTACTTC.